A few counts support the clone carrying this T cell receptor (beta chain). Its target is unknown. The record originates from a study of blood T cells in healthy people across ages. Points from the study as a whole: More naive CD4+ cells and higher diversity were found in long-lived than in aged donors. From one million sequenced T cells, diversity estimates were lower bounds. For the donors, CMV status was unknown and possibly confounded expanded clonotype changes.

CDR1 and CDR2 from the germline V gene are SGHDN and FVKESK. The length of the CDR3 is 15 residues. J lost 8 bases, V lost 4 bases, and 11 bases had no gene match. A sample-barcoded 5' primer and a J-beta primer mix were used in a second PCR of about 7 to 12 cycles. Each TCR beta cDNA got a 12-nucleotide random molecular identifier. MiXCR, applied by TCRdb to the 5' RACE reads, yields one record per CDR3 protein. The sample lists around 1,700,000 distinct CDR3 sequences, 28% occurring once. This receptor was obtained from a woman aged 25 to 39 in good health. The V and J genes are TRBV14 and TRBJ2-1; 7 bases are a match to TRBD2. The sequencing sample was made of blood. The CDR3 sequence: CASSRVAGPGDEQFF. The CDR3 nucleotides read TGTGCCAGCAGCCGAGTAGCGGGTCCTGGCGATGAGCAGTTCTTC.